The T cell receptor (beta chain) described here comes from a study of graft-versus-host responses after intestinal transplantation. The assay was immunoSEQ multiplex PCR, and TCRdb's table has in-frame clones only and misses some. Here the sample spans 90,000 to 120,000 clones, over 80% being singletons. Study observations and caveats: Early post-transplant HvG declines showed an association with peak circulating GvH clone levels. Marrow from the recipient contained GvH clones, some of which had appeared first in ileum or blood.

To note about this clone: Its antigen remains unknown.

The CDR3 consists of 15 residues. The germline V gene has CDR1 SQVTM and CDR2 ANQGSEA. Trimming removed 2 bases at V and 0 bases at J, with 13 bases between. The chain links TRBV29-1 to TRBJ1-2; D possibly corresponds to TRBD1 (6 bases). Sequenced here: unstimulated CD4+ T cells sorted from spleen or lymph node cells, sampled before transplant. The source of this sequence is a human donor who was the organ donor for an intestinal transplant. For the CDR3, the DNA is TGCAGCGTTGAAACCCGGACAGCAACTAACTATGGCTACACCTTC. It yields the protein CSVETRTATNYGYTF.